Shown below are 6 T cell receptor beta chains from a single sample sequenced in a study of T cell repertoires in cytomegalovirus infection. TCRdb fed the reads into MiXCR, producing one record per CDR3 protein. The sample has approximately 490,000 distinct CDR3 sequences, approximately 10% seen once. The material sequenced was PBMCs. These TCRs come from a human donor in good health (CMV status not recorded). Some clones in this sample may be carry-over from other donors' samples.

This clonotype has at least ten counts. This chain uses TRBV7-2 with TRBJ1-1, with a possible D match to TRBD1 (6 bases). Germline loops: CDR1 SGHTA, CDR2 FQGNSA. V was trimmed by 5 bases and J by 4 bases, leaving 17 bases between them. This CDR3 comprises 15 residues. CDR3 sequence (DNA): TGTGCCAGCAGCCCTCGACGGGGAGGGGGCACTGAAGCTTTCTTT. This encodes CASSPRRGGGTEAFF.

CDR3 bases: TGTGCCAGCAGCTTGAAGCAGGGCGCTAATGAAAAACTGTTTTTT. It translates to CASSLKQGANEKLFF. This sequence joins TRBV5-4 and TRBJ1-4, with D tentatively TRBD1 (5 bases). The germline CDR1 and CDR2 sequences are SGHNT and YYREEE (reference sequence). V was cut by 1 base and J by 3 bases, with 10 bases left in between. This CDR3 contains 15 residues. Supplemented by reference TRBV5-4 and TRBJ1-4, the full variable domain reads ETGVTQSPTHLIKTRGQQVTLRCSSQSGHNTVSWYQQALGQGPQFIFQYYREEENGRGNFPPRFSGLQFPNYSSELNVNALELDDSALYLCASSLKQGANEKLFFGSGTQLSVL.

The V gene is TRBV7-9, the J gene TRBJ2-2; 9 bases align to TRBD1. The CDR3 is 13 amino acids. Germline-derived CDR1 and CDR2 are SEHNR and FQNEAQ (reference sequence). The V and J ends lost 9 bases and 6 bases, in that order; junction bases with no gene match: 5. The CDR3 region has the DNA TGTGCCAGTCGTACAGGGGGCTCCGGGGAGCTGTTTTTT. Translated, it gives CASRTGGSGELFF.

This clonotype was counted at least ten times. This sequence joins TRBV7-6 and TRBJ2-7; D ambiguous. Germline values: CDR1 SGHVS, CDR2 FNYEAQ. Trimming pared 5 bases from V and 5 bases from J, leaving 13 bases between. The CDR3 length is 13 residues. CDR3 DNA sequence: TGTGCCAGCAGCCCTGAAATTGTGAACGAGCAGTACTTC. Residues: CASSPEIVNEQYF. Full variable domain (rest looked up from reference TRBV7-6 and TRBJ2-7): GAGVSQSPRYKVTKRGQDVALRCDPISGHVSLYWYRQALGQGPEFLTYFNYEAQQDKSGLPNDRFSAERPEGSISTLTIQRTEQRDSAMYRCASSPEIVNEQYFGPGTRLTVT.

V usage is TRBV19 and J usage is TRBJ2-7; TRBD1 is a possible D gene (6 bases). Germline loops: CDR1 LNHDA, CDR2 SQIVND (reference sequence). CDR3 length equals 15 residues. V was clipped by 7 bases and J by 0 bases, with 16 bases between them. CDR3 nucleotides: TGTGCCAGTACCTCGGGACGGGACAACTCCTACGAGCAGTACTTC. Its translation: CASTSGRDNSYEQYF.

This clonotype came up many times. This chain uses TRBV11-2 with TRBJ1-1; no clear D. This CDR3 comprises 14 residues. V was clipped by 0 bases and J by 4 bases, with 9 bases between them. Germline V lookup: CDR1 SGHAT, CDR2 FQNNGV. The CDR3 DNA reads TGTGCCAGCAGCTTAGATCAACAGAGCACTGAAGCTTTCTTT. Its translation: CASSLDQQSTEAFF.